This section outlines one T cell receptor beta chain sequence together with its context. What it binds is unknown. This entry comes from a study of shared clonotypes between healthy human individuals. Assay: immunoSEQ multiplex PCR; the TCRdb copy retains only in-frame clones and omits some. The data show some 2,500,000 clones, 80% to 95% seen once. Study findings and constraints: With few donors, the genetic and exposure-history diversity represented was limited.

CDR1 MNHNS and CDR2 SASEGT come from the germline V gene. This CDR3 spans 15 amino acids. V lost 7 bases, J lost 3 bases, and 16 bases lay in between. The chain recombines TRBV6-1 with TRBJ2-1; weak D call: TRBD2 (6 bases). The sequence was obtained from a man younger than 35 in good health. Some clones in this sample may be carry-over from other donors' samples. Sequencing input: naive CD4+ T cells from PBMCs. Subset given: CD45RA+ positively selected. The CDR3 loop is CASTFLGTYYNEQFF. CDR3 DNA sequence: TGTGCCAGCACCTTCCTCGGGACTTACTACAATGAGCAGTTCTTC.